This TCR beta chain stems from a study of CD8+CD57+ T cells in acquired aplastic anemia. For this clonotype: Antigen: not known.

Study results and caveats: Levels of CD8+ Simpson's diversity were not significantly distinct in patients versus controls. It was found that fewer than 35 CD8+ CDR3 sequences were shared between patients and controls.

Template material for TCR beta VDJ and CDR3 profiling consisted of genomic DNA. One entry per CDR3 protein results from TCRdb running MiXCR on the reads. The sample carries roughly 200,000 distinct CDR3 sequences, about 60% recorded once. All sequencing subjects had displayed CD8+CD57+ cell expansion on flow cytometry. Patients uniformly had severe acquired aplastic anemia. By the time of blood sampling, patients had still received no therapy. There are 15 residues in the CDR3. The germline V gene has CDR1 KGHDR and CDR2 SFDVKD. The specimen sequenced was sorted CD4+, CD8+, or CD8+CD57+ T cells (not recorded which) from PBMCs. The chain recombines TRBV24-1 with TRBJ2-1, with D hard to call. The sequence came from a human donor with aplastic anemia. The CDR3: CASKAWDSSYNEQFF. The CDR3 nucleotides read TGTGCTAGCAAGGCGTGGGATAGCTCCTACAATGAGCAGTTCTTC.